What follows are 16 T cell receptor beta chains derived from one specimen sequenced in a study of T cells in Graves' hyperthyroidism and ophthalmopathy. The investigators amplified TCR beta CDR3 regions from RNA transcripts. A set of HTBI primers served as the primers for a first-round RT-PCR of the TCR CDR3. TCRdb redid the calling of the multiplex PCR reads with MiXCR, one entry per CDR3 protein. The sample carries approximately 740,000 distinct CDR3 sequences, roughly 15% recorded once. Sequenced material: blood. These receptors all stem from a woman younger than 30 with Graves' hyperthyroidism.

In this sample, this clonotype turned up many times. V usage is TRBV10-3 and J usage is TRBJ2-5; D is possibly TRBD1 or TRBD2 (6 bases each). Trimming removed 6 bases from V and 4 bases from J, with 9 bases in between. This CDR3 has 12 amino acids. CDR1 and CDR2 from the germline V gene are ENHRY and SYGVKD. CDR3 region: CAISEGGETQYF. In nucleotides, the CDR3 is TGTGCCATCAGCGAGGGGGGAGAGACCCAGTACTTC.

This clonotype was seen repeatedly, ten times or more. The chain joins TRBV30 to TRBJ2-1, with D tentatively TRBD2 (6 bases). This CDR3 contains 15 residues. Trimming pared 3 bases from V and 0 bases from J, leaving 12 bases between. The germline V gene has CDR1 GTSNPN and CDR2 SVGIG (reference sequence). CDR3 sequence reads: CAWRTGLSSYNEQFF. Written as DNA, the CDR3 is TGTGCCTGGAGAACGGGACTTAGCTCCTACAATGAGCAGTTCTTC.

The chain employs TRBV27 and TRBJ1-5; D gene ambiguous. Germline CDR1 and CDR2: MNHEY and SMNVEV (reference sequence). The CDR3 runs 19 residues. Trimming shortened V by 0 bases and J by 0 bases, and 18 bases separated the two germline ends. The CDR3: CASSLSIRYWRNSNQPQHF. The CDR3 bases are TGTGCCAGCAGTTTATCGATTCGGTATTGGCGGAATAGCAATCAGCCCCAGCATTTT.

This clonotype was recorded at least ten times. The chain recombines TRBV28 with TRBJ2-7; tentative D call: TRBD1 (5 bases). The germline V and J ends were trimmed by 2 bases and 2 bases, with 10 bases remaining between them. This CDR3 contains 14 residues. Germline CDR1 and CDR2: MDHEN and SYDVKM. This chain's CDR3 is CASSLPDRAYEQYF. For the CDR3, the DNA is TGTGCCAGCAGTTTACCTGACAGAGCCTACGAGCAGTACTTC. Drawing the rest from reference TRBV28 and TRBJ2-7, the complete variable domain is DVKVTQSSRYLVKRTGEKVFLECVQDMDHENMFWYRQDPGLGLRLIYFSYDVKMKEKGDIPEGYSVSREKKERFSLILESASTNQTSMYLCASSLPDRAYEQYFGPGTRLTVT.

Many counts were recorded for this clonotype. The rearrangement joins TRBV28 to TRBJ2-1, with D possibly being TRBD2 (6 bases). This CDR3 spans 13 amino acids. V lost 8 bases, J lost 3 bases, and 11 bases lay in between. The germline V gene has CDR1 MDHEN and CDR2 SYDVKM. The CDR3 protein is CASRTILYNEQFF. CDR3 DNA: TGTGCCAGCCGGACTATCCTCTACAATGAGCAGTTCTTC.

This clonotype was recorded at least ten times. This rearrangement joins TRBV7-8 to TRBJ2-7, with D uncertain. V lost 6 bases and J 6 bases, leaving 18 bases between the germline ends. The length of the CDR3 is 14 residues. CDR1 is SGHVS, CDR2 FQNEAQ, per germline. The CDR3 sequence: CASRPPGVWGEQYF. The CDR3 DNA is TGTGCCAGCAGACCACCCGGCGTCTGGGGCGAGCAGTACTTC. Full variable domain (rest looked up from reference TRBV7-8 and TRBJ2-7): GAGVSQSPRYKVAKRGQDVALRCDPISGHVSLFWYQQALGQGPEFLTYFQNEAQLDKSGLPSDRFFAERPEGSVSTLKIQRTQQEDSAVYLCASRPPGVWGEQYFGPGTRLTVT.

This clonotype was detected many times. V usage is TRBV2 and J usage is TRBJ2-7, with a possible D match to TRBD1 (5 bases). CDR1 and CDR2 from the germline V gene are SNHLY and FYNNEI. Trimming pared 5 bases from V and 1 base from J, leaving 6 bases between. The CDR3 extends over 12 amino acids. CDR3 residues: CASSKGSYEQYF. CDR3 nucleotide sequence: TGTGCCAGCAGTAAGGGGTCCTACGAGCAGTACTTC.

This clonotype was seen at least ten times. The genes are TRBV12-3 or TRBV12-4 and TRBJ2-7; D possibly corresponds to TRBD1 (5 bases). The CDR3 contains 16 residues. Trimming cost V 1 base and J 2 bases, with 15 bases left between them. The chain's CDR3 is CASSLDALAGTYEQYF. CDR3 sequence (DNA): TGTGCCAGCAGTTTAGATGCCCTCGCAGGGACCTACGAGCAGTACTTC.

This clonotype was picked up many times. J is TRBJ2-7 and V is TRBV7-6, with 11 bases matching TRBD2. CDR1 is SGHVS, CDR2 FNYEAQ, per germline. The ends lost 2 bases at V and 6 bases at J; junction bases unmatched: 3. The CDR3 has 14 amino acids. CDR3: CASSLLLAGVEQYF. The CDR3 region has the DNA TGTGCCAGCAGCTTACTACTAGCGGGAGTCGAGCAGTACTTC.

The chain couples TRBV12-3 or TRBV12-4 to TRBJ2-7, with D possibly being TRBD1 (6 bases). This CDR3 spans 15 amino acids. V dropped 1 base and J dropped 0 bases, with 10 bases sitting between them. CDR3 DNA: TGTGCCAGCAGTTTAGTGGGGGACAACTCCTACGAGCAGTACTTC. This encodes CASSLVGDNSYEQYF.

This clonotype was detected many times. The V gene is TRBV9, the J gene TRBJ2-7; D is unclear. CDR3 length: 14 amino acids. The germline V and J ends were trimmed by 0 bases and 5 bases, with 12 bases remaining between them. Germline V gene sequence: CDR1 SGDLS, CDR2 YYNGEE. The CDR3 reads CASSVADNYHEQYF. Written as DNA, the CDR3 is TGTGCCAGCAGCGTAGCGGATAACTACCACGAGCAGTACTTC.

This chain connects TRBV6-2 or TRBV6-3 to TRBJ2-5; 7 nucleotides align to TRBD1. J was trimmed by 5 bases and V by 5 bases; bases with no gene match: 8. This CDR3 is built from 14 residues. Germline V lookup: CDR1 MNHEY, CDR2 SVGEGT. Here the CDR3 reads CASSANRGGETQYF. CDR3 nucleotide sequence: TGTGCCAGCAGTGCCAACAGGGGCGGGGAGACCCAGTACTTC.

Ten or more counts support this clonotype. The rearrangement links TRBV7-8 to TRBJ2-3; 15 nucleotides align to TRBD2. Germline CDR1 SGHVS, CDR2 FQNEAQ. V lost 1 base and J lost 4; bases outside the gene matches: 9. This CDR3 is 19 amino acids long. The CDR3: CASSLGPGLAGGAADTQYF. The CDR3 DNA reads TGTGCCAGCAGCTTAGGCCCGGGACTAGCGGGAGGCGCTGCAGATACGCAGTATTTT.

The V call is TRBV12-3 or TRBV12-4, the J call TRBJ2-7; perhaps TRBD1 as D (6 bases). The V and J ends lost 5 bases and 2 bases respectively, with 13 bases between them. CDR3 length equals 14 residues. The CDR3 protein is CASSPETGPYEQYF. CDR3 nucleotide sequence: TGTGCCAGCAGTCCTGAGACAGGCCCCTACGAGCAGTACTTC.

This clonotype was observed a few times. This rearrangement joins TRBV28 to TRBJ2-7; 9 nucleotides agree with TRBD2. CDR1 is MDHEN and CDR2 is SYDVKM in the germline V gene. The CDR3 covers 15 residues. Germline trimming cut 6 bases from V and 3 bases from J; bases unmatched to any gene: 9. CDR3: CASRIAGAPLYEQYF. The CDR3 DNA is TGTGCCAGCAGGATAGCGGGAGCCCCTCTCTACGAGCAGTACTTC.

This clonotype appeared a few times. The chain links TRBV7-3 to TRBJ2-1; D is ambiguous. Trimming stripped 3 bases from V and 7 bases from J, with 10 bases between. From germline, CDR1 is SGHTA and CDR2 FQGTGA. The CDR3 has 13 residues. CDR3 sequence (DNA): TGTGCCAGCAGCTTCGAACCTGGGAATGAGCAGTTCTTC. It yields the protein CASSFEPGNEQFF.